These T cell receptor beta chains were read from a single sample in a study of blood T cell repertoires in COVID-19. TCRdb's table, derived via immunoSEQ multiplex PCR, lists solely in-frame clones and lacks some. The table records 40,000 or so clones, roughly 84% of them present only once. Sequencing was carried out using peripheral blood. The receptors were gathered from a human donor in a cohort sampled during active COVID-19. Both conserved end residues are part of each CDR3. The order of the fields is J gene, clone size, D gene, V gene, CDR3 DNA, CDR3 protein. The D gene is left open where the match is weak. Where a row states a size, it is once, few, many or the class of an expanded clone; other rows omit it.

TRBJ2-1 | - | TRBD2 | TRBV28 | TGTGCCAGCAGTCGGACTAGCGGGGGGGCCGGTGAGCAGTTCTTC | CASSRTSGGAGEQFF
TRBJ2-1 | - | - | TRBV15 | TGTGCCACCAGCAAGGAGGGAATTAGCCACAATGAGCAGTTCTTC | CATSKEGISHNEQFF
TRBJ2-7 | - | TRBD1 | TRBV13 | TGTGCCAGCAGCACGTCGACAGGGGTGGGCGAGCAGTACTTC | CASSTSTGVGEQYF
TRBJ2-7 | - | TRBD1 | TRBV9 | TGTGCCAGCAGCGTTGGACAGGGGGTGCAGTACTTC | CASSVGQGVQYF
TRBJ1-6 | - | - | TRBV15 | TGTGCCACCAGCAGAGATCTGGGGGCTTCACCCCTCCACTTT | CATSRDLGASPLHF
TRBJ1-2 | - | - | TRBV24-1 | TGTGCCACCAGTGATTTGACACCCCCCAAGTTCTATGGCTACACCTTC | CATSDLTPPKFYGYTF
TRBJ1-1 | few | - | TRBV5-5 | TGTGCCAGCAGCCCGGTGGCGGACACTGAAGCTTTCTTT | CASSPVADTEAFF
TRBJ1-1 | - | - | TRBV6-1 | TGTGCCAGCAGTGAAGCGGGAGGCTATGAAGCTTTCTTT | CASSEAGGYEAFF
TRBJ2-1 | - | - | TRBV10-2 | TGCGCCAGCAGCGAGCGTAGGGGCTCCTACAATGAGCAGTTCTTC | CASSERRGSYNEQFF
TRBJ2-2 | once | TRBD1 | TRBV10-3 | TGTGCCATCAGGGGGACAGGTTCGAACACCGGGGAGCTGTTTTTT | CAIRGTGSNTGELFF
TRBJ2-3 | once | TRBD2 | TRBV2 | TGTGCCAGCGCCCCAGGGCGGGGGGCCACAGATACGCAGTATTTT | CASAPGRGATDTQYF
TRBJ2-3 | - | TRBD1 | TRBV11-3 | TGTGCCAGCAGCAAACGACAGGGGGTTGGCACAGATACGCAGTATTTT | CASSKRQGVGTDTQYF
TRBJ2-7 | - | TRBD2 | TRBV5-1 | TGCGCCAGCAGCCCACTGGGACTAGCGGGGGGAAATGAGCAGTACTTC | CASSPLGLAGGNEQYF
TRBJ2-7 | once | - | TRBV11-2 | TGTGCCAGCAGCTTATCACAATCCTACGAGCAGTACTTC | CASSLSQSYEQYF
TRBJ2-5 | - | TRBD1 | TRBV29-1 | TGCAGCGTGGGACAGGTTCAAGAGACCCAGTACTTC | CSVGQVQETQYF
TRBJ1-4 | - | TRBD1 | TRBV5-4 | TGTGCCAGCAGCTTGGACAGGGGAACTAATGAAAAACTGTTTTTT | CASSLDRGTNEKLFF
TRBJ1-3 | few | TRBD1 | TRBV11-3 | TGTGCCAGCAGATTGCCGGGACAGGGATACACCATATATTTT | CASRLPGQGYTIYF
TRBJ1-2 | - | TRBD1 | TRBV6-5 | TGTGCCATCGGACAGGGATGGGGCTACACCTTC | CAIGQGWGYTF
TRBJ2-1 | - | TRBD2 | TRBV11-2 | TGTGCCAGCAGCAAGGCCTCGACTAGCGGGGGTCCCTCCTACAATGAGCAGTTCTTC | CASSKASTSGGPSYNEQFF
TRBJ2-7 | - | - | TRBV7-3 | TGTGCCAGCAGCCCCCGCGGCGGGGGCCTTATCTACGAGCAGTACTTC | CASSPRGGGLIYEQYF
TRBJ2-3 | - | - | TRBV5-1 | TGCGCCAGCAGCTTGGCCAGAGGTGGAGGGCGGGCAGATACGCAGTATTTT | CASSLARGGGRADTQYF
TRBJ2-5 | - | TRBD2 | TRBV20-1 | TGCAGTGCTAGTCAACCGGGACTAGCGGCCCAAGAGACCCAGTACTTC | CSASQPGLAAQETQYF